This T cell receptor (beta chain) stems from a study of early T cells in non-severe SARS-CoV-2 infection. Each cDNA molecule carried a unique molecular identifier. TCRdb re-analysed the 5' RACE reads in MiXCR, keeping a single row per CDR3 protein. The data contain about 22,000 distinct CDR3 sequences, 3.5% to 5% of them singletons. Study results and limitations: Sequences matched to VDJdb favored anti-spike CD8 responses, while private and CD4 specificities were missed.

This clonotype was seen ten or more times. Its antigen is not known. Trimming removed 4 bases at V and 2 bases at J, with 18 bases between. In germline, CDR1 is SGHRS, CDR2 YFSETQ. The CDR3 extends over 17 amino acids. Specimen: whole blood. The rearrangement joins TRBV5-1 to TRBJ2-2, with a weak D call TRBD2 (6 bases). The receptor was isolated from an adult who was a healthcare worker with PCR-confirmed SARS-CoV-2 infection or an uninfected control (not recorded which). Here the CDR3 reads CASSPHSGGTNTGELFF. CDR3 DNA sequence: TGCGCCAGCAGCCCCCACAGCGGAGGGACCAACACCGGGGAGCTGTTTTTT.